These 32 T cell receptor beta chains were all obtained from the same sample, sequenced in a study of T cell responses to AZD1222 COVID-19 vaccine. Sequenced by immunoSEQ multiplex PCR; TCRdb stores in-frame clones only, minus some. The sample contains about 120,000 clones, 75% to 90% of which appear only once. The source material was peripheral blood, sampled on day 0 of AZD1222 vaccination. The receptor set was obtained from an adult in good health.

The rearrangement uses TRBV5-6 and TRBJ2-1; TRBD2 might be the D (6 bases). Germline V CDR1 and CDR2: SGHDT, YYEEEE. The length of the CDR3 is 15 residues. Trimming pared 1 base from V and 2 bases from J, leaving 10 bases between. The CDR3 nucleotides are TGTGCCAGCAGCTTGAGGGACTGGACCTACAATGAGCAGTTCTTC. Translating it yields CASSLRDWTYNEQFF.

The chain uses TRBV18 and TRBJ1-1; D is unresolved. The ends were cut back, 6 bases at V and 1 base at J, with 15 bases in the middle. Germline loops: CDR1 KGHSH, CDR2 LQKENI. CDR3 length: 15 amino acids. In nucleotides, the CDR3 is TGTGCCAGCTCTCCCGCTGGTCCTGGGAACACTGAAGCTTTCTTT. This gives the protein CASSPAGPGNTEAFF.

The V gene is TRBV5-1, the J gene TRBJ1-1; TRBD1 matches 7 bases. This CDR3 comprises 15 residues. In germline, CDR1 is SGHRS, CDR2 YFSETQ. V lost 2 bases and J lost 1; bases outside the gene matches: 5. DNA for the CDR3: TGCGCCAGCAGCTTTGACAGGGAGGGGAACACTGAAGCTTTCTTT. Amino acids: CASSFDREGNTEAFF.

The chain joins TRBV6-2 or TRBV6-3 to TRBJ2-1; 12 nucleotides match TRBD2. The CDR3 contains 16 residues. J lost 8 bases, V lost 0 bases, and 5 bases had no gene match. Germline CDR1 and CDR2: MNHEY and SVGEGT. The CDR3, as DNA: TGTGCCAGCAGTTACTCCAGACTAGCGGGAGACTATGAGCAGTTCTTC. Amino acids: CASSYSRLAGDYEQFF.

The chain has TRBV2 and TRBJ2-5; D is perhaps TRBD1 (6 bases). V dropped 3 bases and J dropped 3 bases, with 14 bases sitting between them. CDR3 length: 15 residues. Germline V gives CDR1 SNHLY, CDR2 FYNNEI. The CDR3, as DNA: TGTGCCAGCAGTGATTTGGGACACGAGGAAGAGACCCAGTACTTC. It specifies CASSDLGHEEETQYF.

The V call is TRBV7-2, the J call TRBJ2-5; a possible D gene is TRBD2 (6 bases). V was pared by 4 bases and J by 5 bases, with 14 bases between. Germline CDR1 is SGHTA and CDR2 is FQGNSA. This CDR3 has 14 amino acids. The CDR3 bases are TGTGCCAGCAGCTCGGAGGGACGATCCGAGACCCAGTACTTC. Its translation: CASSSEGRSETQYF. The variable domain in full, with the rest retrieved from reference TRBV7-2 and TRBJ2-5, is GAGVSQSPSNKVTEKGKDVELRCDPISGHTALYWYRQSLGQGLEFLIYFQGNSAPDKSGLPSDRFSAERTGGSVSTLTIQRTQQEDSAVYLCASSSEGRSETQYFGPGTRLLVL.

This chain joins TRBV18 and TRBJ1-2; no definite D call. Trimming took 2 bases from V and 8 from J, leaving 12 bases between them. Germline V gene data show CDR1 as KGHSH and CDR2 as LQKENI. The CDR3 has 13 residues. This chain's CDR3 is CASSPGIKAGYTF. The CDR3 DNA is TGTGCCAGCTCACCAGGGATTAAAGCCGGCTACACCTTC.

This chain uses TRBV5-1 with TRBJ1-1, with 8 bases that match TRBD1. CDR1 is SGHRS, CDR2 YFSETQ, per germline. V gave up 6 bases and J gave up 9 bases; unmatched junction bases: 13. The CDR3 is 14 amino acids. For the CDR3, the DNA is TGCGCCAGCACCGATTCAGGGGGCACCCCCCAAGCTTTCTTT. It yields the protein CASTDSGGTPQAFF. Drawing the rest from reference TRBV5-1 and TRBJ1-1, the complete variable domain is KAGVTQTPRYLIKTRGQQVTLSCSPISGHRSVSWYQQTPGQGLQFLFEYFSETQRNKGNFPGRFSGRQFSNSRSEMNVSTLELGDSALYLCASTDSGGTPQAFFGQGTRLTVV.

The rearrangement uses TRBV6-5 and TRBJ2-7; 10 positions agree with TRBD2. The trim removed 6 bases at V and 5 bases at J, leaving 10 bases unmatched. Per germline, CDR1 MNHEY and CDR2 SVGAGI. The CDR3 runs to 15 residues. CDR3 sequence reads: CASSPRGAGGNEQYF. CDR3 nucleotides: TGTGCCAGCAGCCCGCGGGGAGCGGGAGGGAACGAGCAGTACTTC.

The V and J genes are TRBV19 and TRBJ2-4, with TRBD2 as a possible D gene (7 bases). Germline-derived CDR1 and CDR2 are LNHDA and SQIVND (reference sequence). This CDR3 region has 14 residues. V gave up 7 bases and J gave up 0 bases, with 10 bases separating them. The CDR3 loop reads CASNGGRAKNIQYF. The CDR3 DNA reads TGTGCCAGTAACGGGGGGCGAGCCAAAAACATTCAGTACTTC.

The chain employs TRBV28 and TRBJ2-7; D could derive from TRBD1 or TRBD2 (5 bases each). Trimming left V 3 bases short and J 2 bases short, with 14 bases between. Germline lookup yields CDR1 MDHEN and CDR2 SYDVKM. This CDR3 is 15 amino acids long. For the CDR3, the DNA is TGTGCCAGCAGTTTTCAGGGAGAGACGCCCTACGAGCAGTACTTC. It is translated as CASSFQGETPYEQYF. The variable domain in full, with the rest retrieved from reference TRBV28 and TRBJ2-7, is DVKVTQSSRYLVKRTGEKVFLECVQDMDHENMFWYRQDPGLGLRLIYFSYDVKMKEKGDIPEGYSVSREKKERFSLILESASTNQTSMYLCASSFQGETPYEQYFGPGTRLTVT.

The chain uses TRBV5-1 and TRBJ2-7; D is unresolved. This CDR3 region has 13 residues. V lost 3 bases and J lost 0, with 7 bases in between. From germline, CDR1 is SGHRS and CDR2 YFSETQ. The CDR3 DNA sequence: TGCGCCAGCAGCTCAGATAACTCCTACGAGCAGTACTTC. It translates to CASSSDNSYEQYF.

The gene calls are TRBV20-1 and TRBJ1-5; 7 nucleotides match TRBD1. Germline CDR1 DFQATT, CDR2 SNEGSKA (reference sequence). CDR3 size: 14 residues. V shed 3 bases, J shed 5 bases, and the junction held 7 bases outside the gene matches. CDR3 DNA sequence: TGCAGTGCTAGTGTCGACAGGGATTATCAGCCCCAGCATTTT. Its protein is CSASVDRDYQPQHF.

The rearrangement links TRBV18 to TRBJ1-1; D gene unclear. Trimming took off 6 bases at V and 2 bases at J, with 10 bases between the two ends. The CDR3 is 13 amino acids. The germline gives CDR1 KGHSH, CDR2 LQKENI. CDR3 sequence: CASSLGPNTEAFF. DNA for the CDR3: TGTGCCAGCTCCTTAGGTCCTAACACTGAAGCTTTCTTT.

The V call is TRBV7-3, the J call TRBJ1-1, with 9 bases aligning to TRBD1. This CDR3 region has 15 residues. Losses at the gene ends were 3 bases for V and 6 bases for J; bases not matched to a gene: 8. In germline, CDR1 is SGHTA, CDR2 FQGTGA. CDR3 in DNA: TGTGCCAGCAGCTTCAACGCACAGGGGGCGGCTGAAGCTTTCTTT. Amino acid sequence: CASSFNAQGAAEAFF.

In its sample, this clone was seen once. The chain uses TRBV11-3 and TRBJ2-2; possibly TRBD2 for D (5 bases). The V end was cut by 2 bases, the J end by 1 base, with 11 bases between. CDR1 and CDR2 from the germline V gene are SGHNT and YENEEA. The CDR3 sequence is 16 residues long. The CDR3 DNA reads as TGTGCCAGCAGCTTATTCAGCGGACTGAACACCGGGGAGCTGTTTTTT. As protein: CASSLFSGLNTGELFF.

The chain couples TRBV4-2 to TRBJ1-4; perhaps TRBD1 as D (5 bases). The V end lost 3 bases, the J end lost 6 bases, and 17 bases lay between the germline ends. The germline gives CDR1 LGHNA, CDR2 YNFKEQ. The length of the CDR3 is 16 residues. The CDR3 loop is CASSHAGGAGDEKLFF. CDR3 coding DNA: TGTGCCAGCAGCCATGCCGGTGGGGCGGGGGATGAAAAACTGTTTTTT.

The rearrangement uses TRBV7-8 and TRBJ2-2; 13 bases are a match to TRBD2. CDR1 and CDR2 (germline): SGHVS, FQNEAQ. This CDR3 region has 18 residues. The V segment lost 5 bases and the J segment 2 bases; nucleotides outside the gene matches: 8. The CDR3 here is CASSTQLAGGINTGELFF. The CDR3 DNA is TGTGCCAGCAGCACCCAACTAGCGGGAGGGATTAACACCGGGGAGCTGTTTTTT.

This chain links TRBV6-6 with TRBJ2-7; D ambiguous. The V and J ends lost 5 bases and 4 bases respectively, with 24 bases between them. Germline-derived CDR1 and CDR2 are MNHNY and SVGAGI (reference sequence). This CDR3 is built from 17 residues. The CDR3, as DNA: TGTGCCAGCAGTCATAGAGCTTTGGACCCCAGCGAATACGAGCAGTACTTC. Its translation is CASSHRALDPSEYEQYF.

This clone was observed once. V gene TRBV18 combines with J gene TRBJ2-1; 7 bases match TRBD2. Germline CDR1 and CDR2: KGHSH and LQKENI. The CDR3 has 14 amino acids. V gave up 1 base and J gave up 6 bases; unmatched junction bases: 3. CDR3 bases: TGTGCCAGCTCACCACAAACTAGCGTCAATGAGCAGTTCTTC. Translating it yields CASSPQTSVNEQFF.

The chain employs TRBV11-1 and TRBJ2-1; 9 nucleotides line up with TRBD2. Looked up from germline, CDR1 is SGHAT and CDR2 is FQDESV (reference sequence). V was clipped by 4 bases and J by 2 bases; unmatched bases: 3. There are 15 residues in the CDR3. CDR3 loop: CASSSTSGAYNEQFF. CDR3 sequence (DNA): TGTGCCAGCAGCTCGACTAGCGGAGCCTACAATGAGCAGTTCTTC.

This chain links TRBV24-1 with TRBJ2-3; TRBD2 matches 13 bases. CDR1 and CDR2 from the germline V gene are KGHDR and SFDVKD. V lost 4 bases to trimming and J lost 6 bases; unmatched junction nucleotides: 6. The CDR3 has 16 residues. The CDR3 sequence is CATSDHGLAGEDTQYF. The CDR3 DNA follows: TGTGCCACCAGTGACCACGGACTAGCGGGAGAGGATACGCAGTATTTT.

The rearrangement uses TRBV6-5 and TRBJ2-7, with D tentatively TRBD2 (6 bases). The germline CDR1 and CDR2 sequences are MNHEY and SVGAGI. Between the trimmed V and J ends, which lost 2 bases and 1 base, there was a span of 12 bases. CDR3 length: 15 residues. The chain's CDR3 is CASSYRLGGSYEQYF. CDR3 coding DNA: TGTGCCAGCAGTTACCGCCTCGGGGGATCCTACGAGCAGTACTTC.

V is TRBV20-1 and J is TRBJ2-1; 10 bases match TRBD2. CDR1 and CDR2 (germline): DFQATT, SNEGSKA (reference sequence). The length of the CDR3 is 11 residues. The V segment lost 5 bases and the J segment 12 bases; nucleotides outside the gene matches: 4. The CDR3 region has the DNA TGCAGTGCTGGACGACTAGCGGGGCAGTTCTTC. Translated, it gives CSAGRLAGQFF.

The gene calls are TRBV3-1 (or the pseudogene TRBV3-2) and TRBJ1-6; D is undetermined. Looked up from germline, CDR1 is LGHDT and CDR2 is YNNKEL (reference sequence). The length of the CDR3 is 14 residues. V lost 5 bases and J 7 bases, leaving 12 bases between the germline ends. As DNA, the CDR3 is TGTGCCAGCAGCTATGGACGGGAGAATTCACCCCTCCACTTT. Protein sequence: CASSYGRENSPLHF.

The chain uses TRBV7-9 and TRBJ2-7; D is uncertain. Trimming removed 9 bases from V and 2 bases from J, with 11 bases in between. The CDR3 totals 12 residues. The germline CDR1 and CDR2 sequences are SEHNR and FQNEAQ (reference sequence). The CDR3 DNA follows: TGTGCCAGTATGGGGTTACCCTACGAGCAGTACTTC. Its protein product is CASMGLPYEQYF.

The rearrangement links TRBV19 to TRBJ1-2, with 9 bases fitting TRBD1. This CDR3 has 13 residues. Germline V gives CDR1 LNHDA, CDR2 SQIVND (reference sequence). Losses at the gene ends were 4 bases for V and 10 bases for J; bases not matched to a gene: 7. CDR3 DNA: TGTGCCAGTAGTAGGGGACAGGGAATGGTCTACACCTTC. It is translated as CASSRGQGMVYTF.

J is TRBJ1-1 and V is TRBV2; possibly TRBD1 for D (5 bases). Germline values: CDR1 SNHLY, CDR2 FYNNEI. The CDR3 consists of 15 residues. The germline V and J ends were trimmed by 1 base and 0 bases, with 9 bases remaining between them. In nucleotides, the CDR3 is TGTGCCAGCAGTGAAGTAGGGGAACTGAACACTGAAGCTTTCTTT. Residues: CASSEVGELNTEAFF.

This clone was seen a single time. The rearrangement uses TRBV10-3 and TRBJ1-6, with 10 bases identical to TRBD1. There are 15 residues in the CDR3. From germline, CDR1 is ENHRY and CDR2 SYGVKD. The ends lost 2 bases at V and 9 bases at J; junction bases unmatched: 4. Here the CDR3 reads CAISEAGQGSSPLHF. CDR3 nucleotides: TGTGCCATCAGTGAGGCGGGACAGGGGAGTTCACCCCTCCACTTT.

The gene calls are TRBV5-6 and TRBJ2-1; TRBD2 agrees at 7 bases. The CDR3 is 16 residues long. Losses at the gene ends were 4 bases for V and 0 bases for J; bases not matched to a gene: 7. Germline CDR1 is SGHDT and CDR2 is YYEEEE. CDR3 coding DNA: TGTGCCAGCAGCCCACGGGGGGTAAGCTCCTACAATGAGCAGTTCTTC. Its translation: CASSPRGVSSYNEQFF.

The chain couples TRBV6-5 to TRBJ1-1; tentative D call: TRBD1 (6 bases). CDR3 length: 15 residues. Germline V lookup: CDR1 MNHEY, CDR2 SVGAGI. V lost 0 bases, J lost 2 bases, and 10 bases lay in between. The CDR3 DNA sequence: TGTGCCAGCAGTTACTCGAACAGGGCTAACACTGAAGCTTTCTTT. The encoded protein is CASSYSNRANTEAFF.

The V gene is TRBV28, the J gene TRBJ1-2; no reliable D call. Germline V gene lookup returns CDR1 MDHEN and CDR2 SYDVKM. V was trimmed by 6 bases and J by 4 bases, leaving 18 bases between them. The CDR3 covers 15 residues. The CDR3 bases are TGTGCCAGCAGCTCCCCCCTCAGTTTTCTCTATGGCTACACCTTC. Translation gives CASSSPLSFLYGYTF.